One and the same sample provided the 8 T cell receptor beta chains below, sequenced in a study of CD8+ T cells in alopecia areata. RNA, once extracted, was reverse transcribed into cDNA for use as the sequencing template. Generated by immunoSEQ multiplex PCR, the TCRdb table keeps only in-frame clones and is missing some. The table includes around 50,000 clones, 95% to 97% detected once. Sequencing was performed on CD8+ T cells sorted from blood, taken at week 0. These receptors originate from a human donor with alopecia areata.

The genes are TRBV7-2 and TRBJ1-5; D is unclear. V was cut by 1 base and J by 6 bases, with 4 bases left in between. CDR3 length equals 12 residues. CDR1 and CDR2 (germline): SGHTA, FQGNSA. CDR3: CASSLVGQPQHF. CDR3 bases: TGTGCCAGCAGCTTAGTCGGTCAGCCCCAGCATTTT.

V usage is TRBV7-8 and J usage is TRBJ2-2; 7 bases agree with TRBD2. Trimming took 5 bases from V and 1 from J; bases not matched to a gene: 7. The length of the CDR3 is 16 residues. Germline values: CDR1 SGHVS, CDR2 FQNEAQ. CDR3 sequence reads: CASSPWGGGNTGELFF. As DNA, the CDR3 is TGTGCCAGCAGCCCCTGGGGCGGGGGGAACACCGGGGAGCTGTTTTTT.

V and J are TRBV25-1 and TRBJ1-2; TRBD1 matches 9 bases. The germline gives CDR1 MGHDK, CDR2 SYGVNS. The CDR3 runs 13 residues. The V gene end was trimmed by 9 bases and the J gene end by 8 bases; junction bases not matched to a gene: 10. The DNA of the CDR3 is TGTGCCAGTAGCACAGGGGGCGCGCGGGGCTACACCTTC. This translates into CASSTGGARGYTF.

The chain is built from TRBV27 and TRBJ2-2; D may correspond to TRBD1 or TRBD2 (5 bases each). The CDR3 length is 15 residues. Trimming cost V 3 bases and J 8 bases, with 16 bases left between them. CDR1 MNHEY and CDR2 SMNVEV come from the germline V gene (reference sequence). CDR3 sequence (DNA): TGTGCCAGCAGTTTGTATCGGGGACCTCCTGGGGAGCTGTTTTTT. It codes for CASSLYRGPPGELFF.

This clone was picked up one time. The chain employs TRBV5-4 and TRBJ1-2, with 7 bases that match TRBD1. The CDR3 loop spans 14 amino acids. Looked up from germline, CDR1 is SGHNT and CDR2 is YYREEE (reference sequence). J was trimmed by 4 bases and V by 0 bases; bases with no gene match: 3. In nucleotides, the CDR3 is TGTGCCAGCAGCTTGGACAGGGGAGCCTATGGCTACACCTTC. Protein product: CASSLDRGAYGYTF.

This clone has a single count. Written as DNA, the CDR3 is TGTGCCAGCAGCCCCCCGATGAGCACCCAAGAGACCCAGTACTTC. It yields the protein CASSPPMSTQETQYF. The chain employs TRBV9 and TRBJ2-5; D call uncertain. V lost 4 bases and J lost 1, with 14 bases in between. The CDR3 loop spans 15 amino acids. CDR1 is SGDLS and CDR2 is YYNGEE in the germline V gene.

The chain carries TRBV7-9 and TRBJ2-7, with D possibly being TRBD1 or TRBD2 (5 bases each). V gave up 5 bases and J gave up 3 bases, with 14 bases separating them. This CDR3 comprises 14 residues. Looked up from germline, CDR1 is SEHNR and CDR2 is FQNEAQ (reference sequence). Here the CDR3 DNA reads TGTGCCAGCAGCCCACCCGAGAGGGGCTACGAGCAGTACTTC. This sequence encodes CASSPPERGYEQYF. Complete variable domain (other parts from reference TRBV7-9 and TRBJ2-7): DTGVSQNPRHKITKRGQNVTFRCDPISEHNRLYWYRQTLGQGPEFLTYFQNEAQLEKSRLLSDRFSAERPKGSFSTLEIQRTEQGDSAMYLCASSPPERGYEQYFGPGTRLTVT.

For the CDR3, the DNA is TGTGCCAGCAGCTCGACCGTAAACATTCAGTACTTC. This translates into CASSSTVNIQYF. The chain has TRBV11-2 and TRBJ2-4; D gene uncertain. With 4 bases removed from V and 6 bases from J, the gap between germline ends came to 7 bases. There are 12 residues in the CDR3. The V gene's germline CDR1 is SGHAT and CDR2 FQNNGV.